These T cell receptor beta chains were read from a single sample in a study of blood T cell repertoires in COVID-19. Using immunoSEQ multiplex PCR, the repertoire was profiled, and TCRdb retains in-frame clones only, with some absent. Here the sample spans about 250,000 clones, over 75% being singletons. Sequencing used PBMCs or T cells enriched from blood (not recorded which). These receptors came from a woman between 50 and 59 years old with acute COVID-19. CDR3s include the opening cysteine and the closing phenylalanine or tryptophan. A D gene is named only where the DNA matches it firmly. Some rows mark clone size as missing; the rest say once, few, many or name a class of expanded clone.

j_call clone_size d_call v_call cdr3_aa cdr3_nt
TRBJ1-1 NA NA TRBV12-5 CASASTGNTEAFF TGTGCTAGTGCCTCGACAGGGAACACTGAAGCTTTCTTT
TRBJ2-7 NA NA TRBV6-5 CASSYSGSAGGIEQYF TGTGCCAGCAGTTACTCGGGGTCGGCAGGGGGGATCGAGCAGTACTTC
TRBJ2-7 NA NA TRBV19 CASRDRGEQYF TGTGCCAGTAGGGACAGAGGCGAGCAGTACTTC
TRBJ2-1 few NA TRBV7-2 CASSPDISQIYNEQFF TGTGCCAGCAGCCCGGACATTTCCCAGATCTACAATGAGCAGTTCTTC
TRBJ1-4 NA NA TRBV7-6 CASSLGGHTEKLFF TGTGCCAGCAGCTTAGGGGGCCACACTGAAAAACTGTTTTTT
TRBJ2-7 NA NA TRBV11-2 CASSLAGAGTGYF TGTGCCAGCAGCTTAGCCGGTGCGGGGACGGGGTACTTC
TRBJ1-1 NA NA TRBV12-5 CAIEGGEHTEAFF TGTGCTATAGAGGGGGGGGAGCACACTGAAGCTTTCTTT
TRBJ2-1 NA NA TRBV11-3 CASSFNGQSKGPDNEQFF TGTGCCAGCAGCTTCAATGGGCAGAGCAAAGGCCCCGACAATGAGCAGTTCTTC
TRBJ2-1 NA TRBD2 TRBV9 CASSVNSGEGHNEQFF TGTGCCAGCAGCGTAAATAGCGGGGAAGGCCACAATGAGCAGTTCTTC
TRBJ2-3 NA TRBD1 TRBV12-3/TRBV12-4 CASTQGAYTQYF TGTGCCAGCACCCAGGGGGCCTATACGCAGTATTTT
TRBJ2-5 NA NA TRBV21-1 CASSKKWRGEGETQYF TGTGCCAGCAGCAAAAAGTGGAGGGGGGAGGGAGAGACCCAGTACTTC
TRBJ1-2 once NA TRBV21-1 CASSKRDRVPSVNYGYTF TGTGCCAGCAGCAAGCGGGACAGGGTGCCGTCTGTTAACTATGGCTACACCTTC
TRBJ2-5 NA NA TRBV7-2 CASSPRGHQETQYF TGTGCCAGCAGCCCTCGGGGTCATCAAGAGACCCAGTACTTC
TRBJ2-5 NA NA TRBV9 CASSVGGGRFAQETQYF TGTGCCAGCAGCGTAGGGGGGGGCAGGTTCGCCCAAGAGACCCAGTACTTC
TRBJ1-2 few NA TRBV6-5 CASSLRGGTSYTF TGTGCCAGCAGCCTACGGGGGGGAACGTCCTACACCTTC
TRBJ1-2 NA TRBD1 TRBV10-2 CASSDHRGNYGYTF TGCGCCAGCAGTGACCACAGGGGTAACTATGGCTACACCTTC
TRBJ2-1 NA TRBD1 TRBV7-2 CASSLLTGRVEQFF TGTGCCAGCAGCTTATTGACAGGGCGCGTGGAGCAGTTCTTC
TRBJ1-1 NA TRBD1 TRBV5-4 CASSLGGGQGAVVNTEAFF TGTGCCAGCAGCTTGGGGGGCGGACAGGGGGCGGTTGTGAACACTGAAGCTTTCTTT
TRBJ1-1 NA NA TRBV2 CASSGQGTMNTEAFF TGTGCCAGCAGTGGGCAGGGGACCATGAACACTGAAGCTTTCTTT
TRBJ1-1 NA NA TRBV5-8 CASSPPQEMNTEAFF TGTGCCAGCAGCCCCCCACAGGAAATGAACACTGAAGCTTTCTTT